This TCR beta chain was recovered during a study of cytomegalovirus exposure and HLA in healthy donors. Germline values: CDR1 SGHDT, CDR2 YYEEEE. Trimming took 4 bases from V and 4 from J; bases not matched to a gene: 16. The CDR3 runs to 18 residues. PCR employed 60 Vbeta and 13 Jbeta primers. Here immunoSEQ multiplex PCR was the method, and the copy in TCRdb shows in-frame clones only, minus some. The repertoire includes about 190,000 clones, roughly 80% of them detected once, and less than 4% sits in the top ten. Comments on this clone: The target antigen is unknown.

Study observations and caveats: A few CMV-associated chains were confirmed in vitro to be specific for CMV antigens. The majority of CMV-associated TCR beta chains were reported as apparently HLA-restricted in a later analysis. Investigators reported more than 150 TCR beta chains as tied to cytomegalovirus.

The source of this sequence is a woman in her thirties in good health and CMV-seropositive. This sequence joins TRBV5-6 and TRBJ2-7; TRBD2 aligns across 11 bases. What was sequenced was PBMCs. The chain's CDR3 is CASSAWGCRGLAAYEQYF. The CDR3 region has the DNA TGTGCCAGCAGCGCGTGGGGTTGTAGGGGACTAGCGGCATACGAGCAGTACTTC.